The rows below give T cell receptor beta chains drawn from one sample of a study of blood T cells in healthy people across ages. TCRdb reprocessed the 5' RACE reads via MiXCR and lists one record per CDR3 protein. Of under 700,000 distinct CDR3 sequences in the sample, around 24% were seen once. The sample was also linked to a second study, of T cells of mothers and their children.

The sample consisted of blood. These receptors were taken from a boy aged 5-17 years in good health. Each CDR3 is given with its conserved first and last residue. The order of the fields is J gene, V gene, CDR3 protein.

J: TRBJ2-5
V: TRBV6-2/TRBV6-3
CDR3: CASSYSHRVTGETQYF

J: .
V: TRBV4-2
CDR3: CASSQEAGVAGTYNEQFF

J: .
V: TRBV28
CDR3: CASRIRGLAGEQYF

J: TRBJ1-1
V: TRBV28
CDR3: CASSLDRGPSEAFF

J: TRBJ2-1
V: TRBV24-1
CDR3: CATSDSSGTRYNEQFF

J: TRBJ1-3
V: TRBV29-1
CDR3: CSVEGWTDRGNTIYF

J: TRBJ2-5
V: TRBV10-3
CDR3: CAIAERLETQYF

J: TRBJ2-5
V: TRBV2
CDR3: CASSEAPRDQETQYF

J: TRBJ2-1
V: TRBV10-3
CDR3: CAISGRTGGGNYNEQFF

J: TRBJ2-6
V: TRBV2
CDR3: CASSDRFVGANVLTF

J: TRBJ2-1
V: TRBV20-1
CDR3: CSARVPAYNEQFF

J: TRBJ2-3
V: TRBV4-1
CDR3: CASSQVPGLAGRDTQYF

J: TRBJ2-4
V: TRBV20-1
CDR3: CSALWTGQNIQYF

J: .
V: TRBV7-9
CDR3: CATEYNEQFF

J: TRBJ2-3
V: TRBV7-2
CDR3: CASSLRVGGSSSDTQYF

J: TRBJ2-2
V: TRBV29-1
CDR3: CSVGKGATGELFF

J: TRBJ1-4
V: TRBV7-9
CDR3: CASSSTGLNEKLFF

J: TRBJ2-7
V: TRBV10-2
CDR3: CASSEEGSREQYF

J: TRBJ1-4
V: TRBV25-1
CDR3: CASKPGQGSLSEKLFF

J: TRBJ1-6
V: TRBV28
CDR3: CASSLRGARNSPLHF

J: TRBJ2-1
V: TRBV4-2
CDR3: CASSLYSRDRGRENEQFF

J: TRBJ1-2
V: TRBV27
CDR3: CASSLLGGFYGYTF

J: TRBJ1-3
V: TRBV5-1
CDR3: CASSPGDRHGNTIYF

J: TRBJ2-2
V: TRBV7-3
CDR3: CASSSSGTANTGELFF

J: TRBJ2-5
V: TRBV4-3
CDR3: CASSQDFAIQETQYF

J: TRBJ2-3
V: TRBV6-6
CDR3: CASGREDTQYF

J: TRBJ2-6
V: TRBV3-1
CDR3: CASSPRGGSGANVLTF

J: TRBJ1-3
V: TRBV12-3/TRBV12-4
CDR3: CASRPIRQGVLGNTIYF

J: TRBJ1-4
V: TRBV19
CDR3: CASSLHSATNEKLFF

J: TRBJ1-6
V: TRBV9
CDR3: CVSSVNRNSPLHF

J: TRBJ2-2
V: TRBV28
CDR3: CASSTIMSPRPPGELFF

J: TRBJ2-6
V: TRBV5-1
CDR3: CATGVGANVLTF

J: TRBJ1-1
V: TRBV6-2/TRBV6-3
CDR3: CASTTRGVGRTEAFF

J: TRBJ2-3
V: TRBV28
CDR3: CASSRRTGSTDTQYF

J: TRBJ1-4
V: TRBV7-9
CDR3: CASSWTGGTNEKLFF